This TCR beta chain is from a study of Siglec-9 on CD8 T cells in melanoma. Assay used: immunoSEQ multiplex PCR; TCRdb lists only in-frame clones, some missing. The repertoire includes 36,000 or so clones, about 80% of them detected once, and around 1.7% sits in the top ten. Comments on this clone: What it recognizes is unknown.

This CDR3 comprises 13 residues. Germline CDR1 and CDR2: SNHLY and FYNNEI. V was cut by 2 bases and J by 8 bases, with 9 bases left in between. Broader study findings: In melanoma tumors, a Siglec-9-marked effector memory CD8+ subset reportedly appeared to accumulate.

This sequence originates from a human donor in good health. This sequence joins TRBV2 and TRBJ1-4; weak D call: TRBD1 (5 bases). The sequenced sample was Siglec-9- CD8+ T cells sorted from blood. The DNA for the CDR3 is TGTGCCAGCAGTGAAAGGACATGGGAAAAACTGTTTTTT. Translating it yields CASSERTWEKLFF. Based on the CDR3 plus reference TRBV2 and TRBJ1-4, the full variable domain is EPEVTQTPSHQVTQMGQEVILRCVPISNHLYFYWYRQILGQKVEFLVSFYNNEISEKSEIFDDQFSVERPDGSNFTLKIRSTKLEDSAMYFCASSERTWEKLFFGSGTQLSVL.